Below, 3 T cell receptor beta chains from the same sample are listed, as sequenced in a study of identical twins. TCRdb redid the calling of the 5' RACE reads with MiXCR, one entry per CDR3 protein. Found here are some 270,000 distinct CDR3 sequences, about 8.3% of them singletons; the top ten hold less than 4%. The data also belong to a second study, concerning yellow fever vaccine responses in identical twins.

Sequencing was performed on CD8+ T cells sorted from blood. The receptors derive from a woman younger than 35 in good health.

CDR3 DNA sequence: TGTGCCAGCACTTTAGGGACCTACAATGAGCAGTTCTTC. It codes for CASTLGTYNEQFF. This rearrangement joins TRBV7-9 to TRBJ2-1; D is unresolved. V was shortened by 7 bases and J by 2 bases, with 9 bases between the two germline ends. Germline V lookup: CDR1 SEHNR, CDR2 FQNEAQ (reference sequence). This CDR3 spans 13 amino acids.

This chain joins TRBV2 and TRBJ2-1; 7 bases match TRBD1. Trimming took 5 bases from V and 5 from J; bases not matched to a gene: 12. The CDR3 length is 16 residues. CDR1 is SNHLY, CDR2 FYNNEI, per germline. This CDR3 reads CASSRGTESTNNEQFF. The CDR3 DNA sequence: TGTGCCAGCAGTAGGGGGACAGAGAGCACCAACAATGAGCAGTTCTTC. Together with reference TRBV2 and TRBJ2-1, the CDR3 gives the full variable domain: EPEVTQTPSHQVTQMGQEVILRCVPISNHLYFYWYRQILGQKVEFLVSFYNNEISEKSEIFDDQFSVERPDGSNFTLKIRSTKLEDSAMYFCASSRGTESTNNEQFFGPGTRLTVL.

This clonotype was observed at least ten times. V and J are TRBV12-3 or TRBV12-4 and TRBJ1-2, with a possible D match to TRBD1 (6 bases). V lost 7 bases to trimming and J lost 8 bases, with 17 bases between them. This CDR3 contains 13 residues. In nucleotides, the CDR3 is TGTGCCAGCACCCCGGGGGGGGCTATAGGCTACACCTTC. This codes for CASTPGGAIGYTF.